Listed below are T cell receptor beta chains from one sample, sequenced in a study of metastatic and nonmetastatic thyroid tumors. TCRdb re-analyzed the PCR reads using MiXCR. This sample has 4,200 or so clones, with around a third found just once. The sequencing sample was made of adjacent normal tissue. Source of these receptors: a female donor with papillary thyroid cancer or a benign thyroid nodule (not recorded which). Some clones in this sample may be carry-over from other donors' samples. CDR3s include the opening cysteine and the closing phenylalanine or tryptophan. Fields, in order: clone size, CDR3 length, D gene, J gene, V gene, CDR3 protein, CDR3 DNA. D genes are given only for firm matches. For some rows the clone size is stated as once, few or many, or as a class when expanded; others skip it.

clone size: few
CDR3 length: 16
D gene: -
J gene: TRBJ2-1
V gene: TRBV29-1
CDR3 protein: CSVEDQERRSYNEQFF
CDR3 DNA: TGCAGCGTTGAAGACCAAGAGAGGAGGTCCTACAATGAGCAGTTCTTC

clone size: few
CDR3 length: 16
D gene: -
J gene: TRBJ1-2
V gene: TRBV12-3/TRBV12-4
CDR3 protein: CASSLRQGGANYGYTF
CDR3 DNA: TGTGCCAGCAGTTTGAGGCAGGGCGGCGCTAACTATGGCTACACCTTC

clone size: -
CDR3 length: 14
D gene: -
J gene: TRBJ2-1
V gene: TRBV30
CDR3 protein: CAWSVSAGYNEQFF
CDR3 DNA: TGTGCCTGGAGTGTGTCGGCCGGATACAATGAGCAGTTCTTC

clone size: -
CDR3 length: 11
D gene: -
J gene: TRBJ1-5
V gene: TRBV6-2/TRBV6-3
CDR3 protein: CTTPGGQPQHF
CDR3 DNA: TGTACGACCCCCGGAGGTCAGCCCCAGCATTTT

clone size: -
CDR3 length: 16
D gene: TRBD2
J gene: TRBJ2-1
V gene: TRBV6-2/TRBV6-3
CDR3 protein: CASSYTPLAGYNEQFF
CDR3 DNA: TGTGCCAGCAGTTATACTCCCCTAGCGGGCTACAATGAGCAGTTCTTC

clone size: -
CDR3 length: 13
D gene: -
J gene: TRBJ1-2
V gene: TRBV20-1
CDR3 protein: CSAQVPAIDGYTF
CDR3 DNA: TGCAGTGCACAGGTTCCAGCTATTGATGGCTACACCTTC

clone size: -
CDR3 length: 15
D gene: TRBD2
J gene: TRBJ2-7
V gene: TRBV2
CDR3 protein: CASSDLLAGTYEQYF
CDR3 DNA: TGTGCCAGCAGTGATTTACTAGCGGGCACCTACGAGCAGTACTTC

clone size: -
CDR3 length: 13
D gene: -
J gene: TRBJ1-3
V gene: TRBV6-1
CDR3 protein: CASSSESGNTIYF
CDR3 DNA: TGTGCCAGCAGTTCGGAATCTGGAAACACCATATATTTT

clone size: -
CDR3 length: 15
D gene: -
J gene: TRBJ1-6
V gene: TRBV20-1
CDR3 protein: CSARDPRQENSPLHF
CDR3 DNA: TGCAGTGCTAGAGATCCGCGGCAGGAGAATTCACCCCTCCACTTT

clone size: few
CDR3 length: 12
D gene: -
J gene: TRBJ1-1
V gene: TRBV27
CDR3 protein: CASRAGDTEAFF
CDR3 DNA: TGTGCCAGCAGGGCGGGGGACACTGAAGCTTTCTTT

clone size: -
CDR3 length: 13
D gene: TRBD1
J gene: TRBJ2-7
V gene: TRBV2
CDR3 protein: CASVQGAPYEQYF
CDR3 DNA: TGTGCCAGTGTTCAGGGGGCCCCCTACGAGCAGTACTTC

clone size: -
CDR3 length: 17
D gene: TRBD1
J gene: TRBJ1-3
V gene: TRBV4-1
CDR3 protein: CASSQDSLRDRGNTIYF
CDR3 DNA: TGCGCCAGCAGCCAAGATTCCCTCCGGGACAGGGGGAACACCATATATTTT